These T cell receptor beta chains were read from a single sample in a study of T cells in Graves' hyperthyroidism and ophthalmopathy. MiXCR, applied by TCRdb to the multiplex PCR reads, yields one record per CDR3 protein. In the table there are approximately 600,000 distinct CDR3 sequences, less than 25% of which are singletons. The sample consisted of blood. Source of these receptors: a man aged 25-45 years with Graves' ophthalmopathy. CDR3s include the opening cysteine and the closing phenylalanine or tryptophan. D genes are given only for firm matches. Not every row has a clone size; where given, it reads once, few, many or a size class.

d_gene: NA
abundance: NA
j_gene: TRBJ2-1
len: 14
v_gene: TRBV20-1
CDR3nt: TGCAGTGTCAGGACTACCCGTGACTACAATGAGCAGTTCTTC
CDR3aa: CSVRTTRDYNEQFF

d_gene: NA
abundance: NA
j_gene: TRBJ1-5
len: 12
v_gene: TRBV29-1
CDR3nt: TGCAGCGTCCAAATACCCCATCAGCCCCAGCATTTT
CDR3aa: CSVQIPHQPQHF

d_gene: NA
abundance: NA
j_gene: TRBJ2-7
len: 12
v_gene: TRBV10-3
CDR3nt: TGTGCCACTCGGGGTATCACCTACGAGCAGTACTTC
CDR3aa: CATRGITYEQYF

d_gene: TRBD1
abundance: few
j_gene: TRBJ1-2
len: 13
v_gene: TRBV29-1
CDR3nt: TGCAGCGTTGAAGATAAGGGGGCGCGGGGCTACACCTTC
CDR3aa: CSVEDKGARGYTF

d_gene: NA
abundance: many
j_gene: TRBJ1-1
len: 15
v_gene: TRBV5-1
CDR3nt: TGCGCCAGCAGCTTGGGGCAGGCGACAAACACTGAAGCTTTCTTT
CDR3aa: CASSLGQATNTEAFF

d_gene: TRBD2
abundance: many
j_gene: TRBJ2-3
len: 18
v_gene: TRBV12-3/TRBV12-4
CDR3nt: TGTGCCAGCAGTAGTGGACTAGCGGGAGGTCCGTGGGCAGATACGCAGTATTTT
CDR3aa: CASSSGLAGGPWADTQYF

d_gene: NA
abundance: many
j_gene: TRBJ2-7
len: 13
v_gene: TRBV7-9
CDR3nt: TGTGCCAGCAGCGCTAGGGACGGCTACGAGCAGTACTTC
CDR3aa: CASSARDGYEQYF

d_gene: TRBD1
abundance: NA
j_gene: TRBJ1-4
len: 14
v_gene: TRBV27
CDR3nt: TGTGCCAGCAGTTTAACAGGGGGCGGTGAAAAACTGTTTTTT
CDR3aa: CASSLTGGGEKLFF

d_gene: NA
abundance: NA
j_gene: TRBJ2-7
len: 13
v_gene: TRBV27
CDR3nt: TGTGCCAGCATCGGGCCTAAGTACCACGAGCAGTACTTC
CDR3aa: CASIGPKYHEQYF

d_gene: TRBD2
abundance: NA
j_gene: TRBJ2-3
len: 14
v_gene: TRBV6-2/TRBV6-3
CDR3nt: TGTGCCAGCAGTAGCGGGAGATACACAGATACGCAGTATTTT
CDR3aa: CASSSGRYTDTQYF

d_gene: TRBD2
abundance: few
j_gene: TRBJ2-7
len: 15
v_gene: TRBV12-3/TRBV12-4
CDR3nt: TGTGCCAGCAGTCCCCGCGGACTAGCGGGCTACGAGCAGTACTTC
CDR3aa: CASSPRGLAGYEQYF

d_gene: TRBD2
abundance: NA
j_gene: TRBJ2-1
len: 15
v_gene: TRBV5-8
CDR3nt: TGTGCCAGCAGGTTGAGAACTAGCGGGAGTAATGAGCAGTTCTTC
CDR3aa: CASRLRTSGSNEQFF

d_gene: TRBD1
abundance: many
j_gene: TRBJ1-2
len: 12
v_gene: TRBV29-1
CDR3nt: TGCAGCGTTGGACAGGGTGACTATGGCTACACCTTC
CDR3aa: CSVGQGDYGYTF

d_gene: NA
abundance: few
j_gene: TRBJ2-5
len: 12
v_gene: TRBV3-1
CDR3nt: TGTGCCAGCAGCCAAGGAGTTGAGACCCAGTACTTC
CDR3aa: CASSQGVETQYF

d_gene: NA
abundance: NA
j_gene: TRBJ2-7
len: 15
v_gene: TRBV28
CDR3nt: TGTGCCAGCACCACCACGGGACACGCATTCTACGAGCAGTACTTC
CDR3aa: CASTTTGHAFYEQYF

d_gene: NA
abundance: NA
j_gene: TRBJ2-3
len: 15
v_gene: TRBV6-5
CDR3nt: TGTGCCAGCAGTTACGTGTTGGGTGTTGGAGATACGCAGTATTTT
CDR3aa: CASSYVLGVGDTQYF

d_gene: NA
abundance: NA
j_gene: TRBJ2-1
len: 12
v_gene: TRBV4-1
CDR3nt: TGCGCCAGCAGCCAAGTTCGGGATGAGCAGTTCTTC
CDR3aa: CASSQVRDEQFF

d_gene: TRBD1
abundance: few
j_gene: TRBJ2-5
len: 15
v_gene: TRBV27
CDR3nt: TGTGCCAGCAGTGGGGGGACAGGGGGCGTAGAGACCCAGTACTTC
CDR3aa: CASSGGTGGVETQYF

d_gene: NA
abundance: many
j_gene: TRBJ2-7
len: 15
v_gene: TRBV30
CDR3nt: TGTGCCTGGACGCGGATCTCAACTCCCTCCTACGAGCAGTACTTC
CDR3aa: CAWTRISTPSYEQYF

d_gene: TRBD1
abundance: NA
j_gene: TRBJ2-7
len: 15
v_gene: TRBV7-8
CDR3nt: TGTGCCAGCAGCTTAGTGGGGCAGGGGGACAACGAGCAGTACTTC
CDR3aa: CASSLVGQGDNEQYF

d_gene: TRBD2
abundance: few
j_gene: TRBJ2-3
len: 15
v_gene: TRBV28
CDR3nt: TGTGCCAGCAGTTCAGCGGGAGGGCCTACAGATACGCAGTATTTT
CDR3aa: CASSSAGGPTDTQYF

d_gene: TRBD1
abundance: NA
j_gene: TRBJ2-2
len: 18
v_gene: TRBV24-1
CDR3nt: TGTGCCACCAGTGATCAAGACAGGGGTAGCGCCAACACCGGGGAGCTGTTTTTT
CDR3aa: CATSDQDRGSANTGELFF

d_gene: NA
abundance: NA
j_gene: TRBJ2-5
len: 14
v_gene: TRBV10-3
CDR3nt: TGTGCCATCAGTGACAGGGTCTCGGGTGAGACCCAGTACTTC
CDR3aa: CAISDRVSGETQYF

d_gene: NA
abundance: NA
j_gene: TRBJ2-4
len: 15
v_gene: TRBV5-6
CDR3nt: TGTGCCAGCAGCTTGGGCGGCAGGGCGGAAAACATTCAGTACTTC
CDR3aa: CASSLGGRAENIQYF

d_gene: NA
abundance: few
j_gene: TRBJ2-7
len: 13
v_gene: TRBV6-2/TRBV6-3
CDR3nt: TGTGCCAGCAGTTACAGGGGAGGCTACGAGCAGTACTTC
CDR3aa: CASSYRGGYEQYF

d_gene: NA
abundance: once
j_gene: TRBJ2-3
len: 15
v_gene: TRBV6-5
CDR3nt: TGTGCCAGCAGTTATGGGAGCTTTAGCACAGATACGCAGTATTTT
CDR3aa: CASSYGSFSTDTQYF

d_gene: TRBD1
abundance: many
j_gene: TRBJ1-4
len: 15
v_gene: TRBV30
CDR3nt: TGTGCCTGGAGGGGAGGACAGGCCCCAGTTGAAAAACTGTTTTTT
CDR3aa: CAWRGGQAPVEKLFF

d_gene: NA
abundance: many
j_gene: TRBJ2-7
len: 15
v_gene: TRBV7-9
CDR3nt: TGTGCCAGCATTGATGGGTTAGCGCCCTCCTACGAGCAGTACTTC
CDR3aa: CASIDGLAPSYEQYF

d_gene: NA
abundance: few
j_gene: TRBJ2-4
len: 10
v_gene: TRBV29-1
CDR3nt: TGCAGCGTGACCGCAGGCAGACAGTACTTC
CDR3aa: CSVTAGRQYF

d_gene: NA
abundance: many
j_gene: TRBJ2-1
len: 13
v_gene: TRBV5-1
CDR3nt: TGCGCCAGCAGCGTGACTCCTCTCAATGAGCAGTTCTTC
CDR3aa: CASSVTPLNEQFF

d_gene: NA
abundance: NA
j_gene: TRBJ2-2
len: 15
v_gene: TRBV7-8
CDR3nt: TGTGCCAGCTATAGTCCCGGCCTCCGGATCGGGGAGCTGTTTTTT
CDR3aa: CASYSPGLRIGELFF

d_gene: NA
abundance: few
j_gene: TRBJ1-4
len: 12
v_gene: TRBV28
CDR3nt: TGTGCCAGCAGTTTCGGTAATCAAAAACTGTTTTTT
CDR3aa: CASSFGNQKLFF

d_gene: TRBD1
abundance: NA
j_gene: TRBJ1-4
len: 16
v_gene: TRBV11-2
CDR3nt: TGTGCCAGCAGAGGGGTCCGGACAGGGGGCGTAGAAAAACTGTTTTTT
CDR3aa: CASRGVRTGGVEKLFF

d_gene: TRBD1
abundance: NA
j_gene: TRBJ1-1
len: 14
v_gene: TRBV2
CDR3nt: TGTGCCAACAAAAGGGACAGATCGAACACTGAAGCTTTCTTT
CDR3aa: CANKRDRSNTEAFF

d_gene: NA
abundance: NA
j_gene: TRBJ2-7
len: 13
v_gene: TRBV30
CDR3nt: TGTGCCTGGAGTGAAGGTGGCGACTACGAGCAGTACTTC
CDR3aa: CAWSEGGDYEQYF

d_gene: NA
abundance: many
j_gene: TRBJ1-5
len: 15
v_gene: TRBV2
CDR3nt: TGTGCCAGCAGTGAAGAGGCAGGCGACAATCAGCCCCAGCATTTT
CDR3aa: CASSEEAGDNQPQHF

d_gene: TRBD1
abundance: NA
j_gene: TRBJ2-7
len: 14
v_gene: TRBV29-1
CDR3nt: TGCAGCGTTGAAGCGGACAGGGCTCCCTACGAGCAGTACTTC
CDR3aa: CSVEADRAPYEQYF

d_gene: NA
abundance: few
j_gene: TRBJ1-1
len: 13
v_gene: TRBV29-1
CDR3nt: TGCAGCGTTGCCCCTCGCCGGAACACTGAAGCTTTCTTT
CDR3aa: CSVAPRRNTEAFF

d_gene: NA
abundance: NA
j_gene: TRBJ1-2
len: 12
v_gene: TRBV20-1
CDR3nt: TGCAGTGCTAGTCCGGAGGGAATCGGCTACACCTTC
CDR3aa: CSASPEGIGYTF

d_gene: NA
abundance: NA
j_gene: TRBJ1-4
len: 13
v_gene: TRBV5-1
CDR3nt: TGTGCCAGCAGCTTGGGCAGGGCGGAAAAACTGTTTTTT
CDR3aa: CASSLGRAEKLFF

d_gene: TRBD2
abundance: many
j_gene: TRBJ2-1
len: 16
v_gene: TRBV7-8
CDR3nt: TGTGCCAGCAGCTTAGCCAGCGGGAGGGCAAGGGATGAGCAGTTCTTC
CDR3aa: CASSLASGRARDEQFF

d_gene: NA
abundance: many
j_gene: TRBJ2-3
len: 14
v_gene: TRBV18
CDR3nt: TGTGCCAGCTCAACAGGAATATTGACAGATACGCAGTATTTT
CDR3aa: CASSTGILTDTQYF